These 19 T cell receptor beta chains originate from one sample sequenced in a study of shared clonotypes between healthy human individuals. TCRdb's table, derived via immunoSEQ multiplex PCR, lists solely in-frame clones and lacks some. The profile shows some 2,100,000 clones, 93% of them singletons. Naive CD8 populations comprised CD45RO-negative cells positively selected for CCR7, excluding terminally differentiated effector memory CD45RA+ cells. What was sequenced was naive CD8+ T cells from PBMCs. These receptors all come from a man between 18 and 35 years old in good health. Some clones in this sample may be carry-over from other donors' samples.

The chain links TRBV7-9 to TRBJ2-1; no clear D. Germline lookup yields CDR1 SEHNR and CDR2 FQNEAQ (reference sequence). The CDR3 has 12 residues. V was cut by 1 base and J by 10 bases, with 8 bases left in between. As DNA, the CDR3 is TGTGCCAGCAGCTTAGGTGGCTGGGAGCAGTTCTTC. Protein product: CASSLGGWEQFF. The full variable domain, in which reference TRBV7-9 and TRBJ2-1 provide the parts outside the CDR3, is DTGVSQNPRHKITKRGQNVTFRCDPISEHNRLYWYRQTLGQGPEFLTYFQNEAQLEKSRLLSDRFSAERPKGSFSTLEIQRTEQGDSAMYLCASSLGGWEQFFGPGTRLTVL.

J is TRBJ1-6 and V is TRBV28; TRBD1 matches 7 bases. CDR3 size: 14 residues. Germline trimming cut 5 bases from V and 5 bases from J; bases unmatched to any gene: 3. Per germline, CDR1 MDHEN and CDR2 SYDVKM. CDR3 nucleotides: TGTGCCAGCAGTCCCGGGACAGATAATTCACCCCTCCACTTT. Amino acids: CASSPGTDNSPLHF. The entire variable domain, with the rest obtained from reference TRBV28 and TRBJ1-6, is as follows: DVKVTQSSRYLVKRTGEKVFLECVQDMDHENMFWYRQDPGLGLRLIYFSYDVKMKEKGDIPEGYSVSREKKERFSLILESASTNQTSMYLCASSPGTDNSPLHFGNGTRLTVT.

The chain uses TRBV28 and TRBJ1-1, with 7 bases matching TRBD1. Germline trimming cut 8 bases from V and 4 bases from J; bases unmatched to any gene: 7. The CDR3 has 13 residues. CDR1 is MDHEN, CDR2 SYDVKM, per germline. The CDR3 nucleotides are TGTGCCAGCTGGATCAGGGGGAGCACTGAAGCTTTCTTT. This translates into CASWIRGSTEAFF.

V gene TRBV28 combines with J gene TRBJ1-3; TRBD1 matches at 9 bases. Germline CDR1 and CDR2: MDHEN and SYDVKM. The CDR3 consists of 14 residues. V dropped 6 bases and J dropped 2; count of bases not matched to a gene: 2. CDR3 protein: CASSYRGPGNTIYF. CDR3 nucleotide sequence: TGTGCCAGCAGCTACAGGGGGCCTGGAAACACCATATATTTT.

The chain employs TRBV28 and TRBJ1-2, with 8 positions matching TRBD1. V shed 3 bases and J 8 bases; nucleotides not matched to a gene: 2. This CDR3 comprises 12 residues. Germline V gene data show CDR1 as MDHEN and CDR2 as SYDVKM. CDR3: CASSLDREGYTF. CDR3 coding DNA: TGTGCCAGCAGTTTGGACAGGGAGGGCTACACCTTC.

The chain carries TRBV7-6 and TRBJ2-1, with D unresolved. Trimming stripped 4 bases from V and 3 bases from J, with 10 bases between. The CDR3 contains 14 residues. Germline V lookup: CDR1 SGHVS, CDR2 FNYEAQ. The CDR3 bases are TGTGCCAGCAGCTCATCGGATCTCTACAATGAGCAGTTCTTC. This codes for CASSSSDLYNEQFF.

This clone was picked up one time. This sequence joins TRBV7-3 and TRBJ2-1; D perhaps matches TRBD2 (5 bases). V was shortened by 2 bases and J by 7 bases, with 18 bases between the two germline ends. This CDR3 has 16 residues. Germline V gene sequence: CDR1 SGHTA, CDR2 FQGTGA. CDR3 DNA: TGTGCCAGCAGCTTATGGTCAGACGGGGTGGGAAATGAGCAGTTCTTC. Translation gives CASSLWSDGVGNEQFF.

CDR3 nucleotide sequence: TGCGCCAGCAGCTTGGCCGGGTCCGCGGGAGTGGGCAATGAGCAGTTCTTC. This codes for CASSLAGSAGVGNEQFF. This chain connects TRBV5-1 to TRBJ2-1; 7 nucleotides line up with TRBD2. Germline V CDR1 and CDR2: SGHRS, YFSETQ. The ends lost 0 bases at V and 6 bases at J; junction bases unmatched: 12. CDR3 length equals 17 residues.

V usage is TRBV9 and J usage is TRBJ1-1; no definite D call. The CDR3 has 16 residues. Between the trimmed V and J ends, which lost 4 bases and 0 bases, there was a span of 16 bases. Germline-derived CDR1 and CDR2 are SGDLS and YYNGEE. This CDR3 reads CASSSIVGLLNTEAFF. CDR3 nucleotides: TGTGCCAGCAGCTCCATTGTAGGACTTCTGAACACTGAAGCTTTCTTT.

This sequence joins TRBV11-3 and TRBJ2-2, with 12 bases that match TRBD1. Trimming took 5 bases from V and 6 from J; bases not matched to a gene: 4. Germline values: CDR1 SGHNT, CDR2 YENEEA. The CDR3 contains 15 residues. CDR3: CASSLGTGGSGELFF. Here the CDR3 DNA reads TGTGCCAGCAGCCTCGGGACAGGGGGCTCCGGGGAGCTGTTTTTT.

This rearrangement joins TRBV10-3 to TRBJ2-7; D might be TRBD1 (5 bases). The V end lost 10 bases, the J end lost 3 bases, and 28 bases lay between the germline ends. The germline V gene encodes CDR1 ENHRY and CDR2 SYGVKD. This CDR3 has 17 amino acids. This chain's CDR3 is CATAAPPPGYSRYEQYF. CDR3 in DNA: TGTGCCACCGCTGCCCCCCCGCCAGGGTATAGTCGCTACGAGCAGTACTTC.

This chain links TRBV9 with TRBJ1-5; D remains ambiguous. Germline V lookup: CDR1 SGDLS, CDR2 YYNGEE. The CDR3 totals 15 residues. V was clipped by 0 bases and J by 3 bases, with 10 bases between them. The DNA for the CDR3 is TGTGCCAGCAGCGTAGGAGGGTGGGACAATCAGCCCCAGCATTTT. It codes for CASSVGGWDNQPQHF.

The chain uses TRBV4-1 and TRBJ1-1, with a possible D match to TRBD1 (5 bases). With 2 bases removed from V and 3 bases from J, the gap between germline ends came to 13 bases. The CDR3 runs 15 residues. From germline, CDR1 is MGHRA and CDR2 YSYEKL. The CDR3, as DNA: TGCGCCAGCAGCCAATTCGGGGCTGGGGACACTGAAGCTTTCTTT. Protein: CASSQFGAGDTEAFF.

The gene calls are TRBV28 and TRBJ2-3, with TRBD1 identical over 7 bases. Looked up from germline, CDR1 is MDHEN and CDR2 is SYDVKM. Trimming removed 3 bases from V and 0 bases from J; junction bases left unmatched: 15. The CDR3 sequence is 19 residues long. The CDR3 region is CASSFPASGQLPSTDTQYF. The CDR3 region has the DNA TGTGCCAGCAGTTTTCCGGCTTCGGGACAGCTCCCTAGCACAGATACGCAGTATTTT.

This clone was recorded a few times. The J gene is TRBJ1-4, the V gene TRBV7-9, with D perhaps TRBD1 (5 bases). V was cut by 2 bases and J by 5 bases, with 6 bases left in between. Germline assignment: CDR1 SEHNR and CDR2 FQNEAQ (reference sequence). This CDR3 has 13 amino acids. In DNA, the CDR3 is TGTGCCAGCAGCTTACGGACAAATGAAAAACTGTTTTTT. This gives the protein CASSLRTNEKLFF. The whole variable domain, remainder taken from reference TRBV7-9 and TRBJ1-4, is DTGVSQNPRHKITKRGQNVTFRCDPISEHNRLYWYRQTLGQGPEFLTYFQNEAQLEKSRLLSDRFSAERPKGSFSTLEIQRTEQGDSAMYLCASSLRTNEKLFFGSGTQLSVL.

The gene calls are TRBV27 and TRBJ1-1; D remains unclear. The CDR3 is 13 amino acids. Germline lookup yields CDR1 MNHEY and CDR2 SMNVEV (reference sequence). The ends were cut back, 3 bases at V and 3 bases at J, with 8 bases in the middle. This chain's CDR3 is CASSFGRHTEAFF. The CDR3, as DNA: TGTGCCAGCAGTTTCGGCCGACACACTGAAGCTTTCTTT.

CDR3 bases: TGTGCCAGAAGCTCACCGACAGGGTCGGAAGAGCAGTACTTC. Amino acid sequence: CARSSPTGSEEQYF. The V call is TRBV5-3, the J call TRBJ2-7; 7 positions match TRBD1. TRBV5-3 is an ORF, and what it does is uncertain. The length of the CDR3 is 14 residues. The V segment lost 3 bases and the J segment 7 bases; nucleotides outside the gene matches: 10.

The genes are TRBV5-1 and TRBJ2-7; D may be TRBD1 (7 bases). With 0 bases removed from V and 0 bases from J, the gap between germline ends came to 13 bases. The CDR3 is 16 residues long. Per the germline V gene, CDR1 is SGHRS and CDR2 is YFSETQ. Here the CDR3 reads CASSLASGGSSYEQYF. The DNA for the CDR3 is TGCGCCAGCAGCTTGGCCTCAGGGGGGAGCTCCTACGAGCAGTACTTC.

In its sample, this clone was seen many times. The chain recombines TRBV27 with TRBJ2-2, with D hard to call. Trimming left V 3 bases short and J 0 bases short, with 8 bases between. This CDR3 is built from 15 residues. CDR1 and CDR2 (germline): MNHEY, SMNVEV (reference sequence). CDR3 coding DNA: TGTGCCAGCAGTTTCTCGCTCTCGAACACCGGGGAGCTGTTTTTT. Its translation: CASSFSLSNTGELFF.